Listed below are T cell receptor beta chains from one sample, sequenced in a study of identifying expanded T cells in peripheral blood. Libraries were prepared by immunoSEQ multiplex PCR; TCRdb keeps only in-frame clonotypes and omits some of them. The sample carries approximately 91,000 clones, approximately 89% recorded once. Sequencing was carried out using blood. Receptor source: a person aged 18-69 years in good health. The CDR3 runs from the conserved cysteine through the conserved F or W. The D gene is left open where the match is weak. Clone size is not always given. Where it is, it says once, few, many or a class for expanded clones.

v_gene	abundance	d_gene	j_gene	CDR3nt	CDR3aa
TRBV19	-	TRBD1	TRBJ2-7	TGTGCCAGTAGTATGCTAGGACAGGACTACGAGCAGTACTTC	CASSMLGQDYEQYF
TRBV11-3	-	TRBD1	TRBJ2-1	TGTGCCAGCAGCTGGTTTTGGGACAGGGTTTTCAATGAGCAGTTCTTC	CASSWFWDRVFNEQFF
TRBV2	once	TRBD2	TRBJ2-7	TGTGCCAGCAGTTTAGGACTAGCGGGGAGCTACGAGCAGTACTTC	CASSLGLAGSYEQYF
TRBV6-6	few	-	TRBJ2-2	TGTGCCAGCAGTATCCGGGGGGCCGACACCGGGGAGCTGTTTTTT	CASSIRGADTGELFF
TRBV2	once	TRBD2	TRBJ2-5	TGTGCCAGCAGTGATCAGCTAGCGGGGATGGGGACCCAGTACTTC	CASSDQLAGMGTQYF
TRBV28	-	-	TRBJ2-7	TGTGCCAGCAGTTTTAGGGTAAGGAACGAGCAGTACTTC	CASSFRVRNEQYF
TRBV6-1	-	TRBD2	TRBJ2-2	TGTGCCAGCAGTGCAGTAGCGGGAGCCGGGGAGCTGTTTTTT	CASSAVAGAGELFF
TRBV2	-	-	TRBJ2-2	TGTGCCAGCAGTGAAATAACGTCGTCCACCGGGGAGCTGTTTTTT	CASSEITSSTGELFF
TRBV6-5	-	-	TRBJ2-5	TGTGCCAGCGGTGGGCAGCTCATACGGGAGACCCAGTACTTC	CASGGQLIRETQYF
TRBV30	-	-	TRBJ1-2	TGTGCCTGGGCTATTGGACCCTATGGCTACACCTTC	CAWAIGPYGYTF
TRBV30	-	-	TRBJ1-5	TGTGCCTGGAGTGTAGGTGACCAGCCCCAGCATTTT	CAWSVGDQPQHF
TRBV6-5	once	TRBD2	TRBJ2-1	TGTGCCAGCAGCCGTAGCGGGCGCTCCTACAATGAGCAGTTCTTC	CASSRSGRSYNEQFF
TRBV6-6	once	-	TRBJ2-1	TGTGCCAGCAGTTACCAGGGCGAGAGCTCCTACAATGAGCAGTTCTTC	CASSYQGESSYNEQFF
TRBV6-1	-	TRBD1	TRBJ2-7	TGTGCCATCGCCAGGGACAGGGTCTACGAGCAGTACTTC	CAIARDRVYEQYF
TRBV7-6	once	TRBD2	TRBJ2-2	TGTGCCAGCAGCCGTAGCGGGGGGAACACCGGGGAGCTGTTTTTT	CASSRSGGNTGELFF
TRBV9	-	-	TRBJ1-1	TGTGCCAGCAGCGTAGCTTGGAGGAACACTGAAGCTTTCTTT	CASSVAWRNTEAFF
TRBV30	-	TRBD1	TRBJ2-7	TGTGCCTGGAGTGCGGACAGGGGGCACGAGCAGTACTTC	CAWSADRGHEQYF
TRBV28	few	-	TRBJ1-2	TGTGCCAGCACCGCGGGCATAGGAGGCTATGGCTACACCTTC	CASTAGIGGYGYTF
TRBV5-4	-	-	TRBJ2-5	TGTGCCAGCGGCTTAGGCGCGGAGACCCAGTACTTC	CASGLGAETQYF
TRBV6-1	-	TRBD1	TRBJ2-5	TGTGCCAGCAGTGACCCGGGACAGGGTAATGGGGAGACCCAGTACTTC	CASSDPGQGNGETQYF
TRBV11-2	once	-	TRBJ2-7	TGTGCCAGCAGCTTAGGAGGAGGCGGAACCTACGAGCAGTACTTC	CASSLGGGGTYEQYF
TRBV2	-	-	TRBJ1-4	TGTGCCAGCAGTGAGGGGGCCGGGGTGAAACTGTTTTTT	CASSEGAGVKLFF
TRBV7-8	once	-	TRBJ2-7	TGTGCCAGCAGCTTAGCAGGGGTGCGCGGAACCTACGAGCAGTACTTC	CASSLAGVRGTYEQYF
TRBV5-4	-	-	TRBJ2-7	TGTGCCAGCAGCCCAGGGGCAACCTACGAGCAGTACTTC	CASSPGATYEQYF
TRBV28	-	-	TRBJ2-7	TGTGCCAGCAGTTTGCAGGGAACCCCCTCCTACGAGCAGTACTTC	CASSLQGTPSYEQYF
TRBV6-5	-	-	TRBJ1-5	TGTGCCAGCGGAGACACTAGCCATCAGCCCCAGCATTTT	CASGDTSHQPQHF
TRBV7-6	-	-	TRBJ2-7	TGTGCCAGCAGCTTAGACCGGGCTTCCTACGAGCAGTACTTC	CASSLDRASYEQYF
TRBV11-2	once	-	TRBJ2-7	TGTGCCAGCAGCCGAAGCTCCTACGAGCAGTACTTC	CASSRSSYEQYF
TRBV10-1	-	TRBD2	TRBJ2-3	TGCGCCAGCAGTGAGGCCGGACTAGCGGGAGCGGGAGATACGCAGTATTTT	CASSEAGLAGAGDTQYF